This record looks at one TCR beta chain sequence and its context. The sample belongs to a study of blood T cell repertoires in COVID-19. Overall study context: Sites across the United States, Italy and Spain contributed samples from acute and convalescent COVID-19. T cells, B-cell-depleted T cells, or PBMCs supplied cDNA or gDNA.

Cohort 3 recovery required two negative PCRs, clearance, or symptom resolution. With 1 base clipped from V and 7 bases from J, the junction kept 14 bases outside the gene matches. CDR1 is MNHEY and CDR2 is SMNVEV in the germline V gene (reference sequence). The CDR3 is 18 amino acids. Using immunoSEQ multiplex PCR, the repertoire was profiled, and TCRdb retains in-frame clones only, with some absent. The data hold more than 150,000 clones, with around 87% observed a single time. The sample taken for sequencing was PBMCs or T cells enriched from blood (not recorded which). The source of this sequence is a woman in her thirties who had recovered from COVID-19. The chain links TRBV27 to TRBJ2-1; 9 bases are shared with TRBD2. The CDR3 DNA reads TGTGCCAGCAGTTTATATGCATACAGCGGGGGGTTTTATAATGAGCAGTTCTTC. It translates to CASSLYAYSGGFYNEQFF.